The 16 T cell receptor beta chains presented below share a single source sample, sequenced in a study of tumor-infiltrating lymphocytes in primary liver carcinoma. Production of TCR beta cDNA used roughly 500 ng total RNA together with a constant-region primer. Nested multiplex PCR, run for three rounds with slightly modified ARM-PCR, yielded TCR beta libraries. Primers for the first two PCR rounds were TRBV1-TRBV30 forward primers and a C-beta reverse primer (around 11 cycles per round). TCRdb re-derived calls from the multiplex PCR reads in MiXCR, one entry per CDR3 protein. The table shows 150,000 to 200,000 distinct CDR3 sequences, with 50% to 75% occurring only once. RNA was extracted from whole blood without cell sorting, alongside germline DNA. Sequencing was done on a sample of peripheral blood. The receptor source for this set is a man aged 35 to 55 with primary liver carcinoma and hepatitis B virus infection.

The sample holds one count of this clonotype. A read error may account for a junction end that differs from germline. This chain links TRBV4-2 with TRBJ2-1; D is uncertain. This CDR3 comprises 16 residues. The germline CDR1 and CDR2 sequences are LGHNA and YNFKEQ. CDR3 nucleotide sequence: TGTGCCAGCAACCAAGATCCGGCCGACGATAACAATGAGCAGTTCTTC. This sequence encodes CASNQDPADDNNEQFF.

The genes are TRBV6-5 and TRBJ2-2; the match to TRBD1 covers 8 bases. The germline gives CDR1 MNHEY, CDR2 SVGAGI. V gave up 10 bases and J gave up 2 bases; unmatched junction bases: 9. The CDR3 has 15 residues. The CDR3: CANRTGGANTGELFF. CDR3 DNA sequence: TGTGCCAACAGAACAGGGGGAGCTAACACCGGGGAGCTGTTTTTT.

This clonotype was detected only once. Mismatch with germline at one junction end may stem from a read error. The V gene is TRBV6-1, the J gene TRBJ2-7; 8 bases map to TRBD2. The V gene's germline CDR1 is MNHNS and CDR2 SASEGT. The CDR3 contains 14 residues. CDR3 sequence reads: CAGSPGLAVYEQYF. CDR3 nucleotide sequence: TGTGCCGGCAGTCCTGGACTAGCTGTCTACGAGCAGTACTTC.

The chain carries TRBV29-1 and TRBJ1-2, with D unresolved. The V gene's germline CDR1 is SQVTM and CDR2 ANQGSEA. V lost 0 bases and J 3 bases, leaving 11 bases between the germline ends. The CDR3 length is 14 residues. The CDR3 DNA follows: TGCAGCGTTGAAGATTTGGGTACGGACTATGGCTACACCTTC. Translation gives CSVEDLGTDYGYTF.

CDR3 region: CASSVGQGSYEQYF. The CDR3 DNA reads as TGTGCCAGCAGCGTCGGACAGGGGTCCTACGAGCAGTACTTC. The V gene is TRBV5-6, the J gene TRBJ2-7; 9 bases are shared with TRBD1. V lost 4 bases, J lost 1 base, and 3 bases stayed unmatched. From germline, CDR1 is SGHDT and CDR2 YYEEEE. The CDR3 has 14 amino acids.

This clonotype was recorded only once. Compared with germline, one end of the junction differs, possibly owing to a read error. The chain uses TRBV29-1 and TRBJ2-2; a possible D gene is TRBD1 (6 bases). Germline V gene lookup returns CDR1 SQVTM and CDR2 ANQGSEA. This CDR3 is 12 amino acids long. The CDR3 DNA follows: TGCAGCGTTACAGGGAACACCAGGGAGCTGTTTTTT. This codes for CSVTGNTRELFF.

The V call is TRBV2, the J call TRBJ1-4, with 7 bases lining up with TRBD1. Germline V gene sequence: CDR1 SNHLY, CDR2 FYNNEI. With 3 bases clipped from V and 1 base from J, the junction kept 2 bases outside the gene matches. The CDR3 sequence is 15 residues long. The CDR3 loop reads CASSDRTGTNEKLFF. The CDR3 DNA sequence: TGTGCCAGCAGTGACAGGACAGGAACTAATGAAAAACTGTTTTTT.

The table lists this clonotype with a few counts. The genes are TRBV6-6 and TRBJ2-7, with 9 bases lining up with TRBD2. CDR1 is MNHNY, CDR2 SVGAGI, per germline (reference sequence). The CDR3 loop spans 17 amino acids. V lost 5 bases and J lost 5; bases outside the gene matches: 16. The CDR3 is CASSQGGRREGEHEQYF. The DNA for the CDR3 is TGTGCCAGCAGTCAGGGAGGACGGCGGGAGGGCGAACACGAGCAGTACTTC.

The chain combines TRBV7-9 with TRBJ2-3; 10 positions agree with TRBD1. Germline V gene lookup returns CDR1 SEHNR and CDR2 FQNEAQ (reference sequence). The length of the CDR3 is 16 residues. J gave up 6 bases and V 6 bases, and 12 bases lay outside the gene matches. CDR3 loop: CASRGLGDRGWDTQYF. The CDR3 DNA reads as TGTGCCAGCAGGGGACTTGGGGACAGGGGCTGGGATACGCAGTATTTT.

Note on this clonotype: One end of the junction is discordant with germline, which a read error may explain. V is TRBV30 and J is TRBJ1-2, with TRBD1 identical over 7 bases. CDR3 length: 13 residues. Germline CDR1 GTSNPN, CDR2 SVGIG (reference sequence). The CDR3 loop reads CARRGQLSYGYTF. The DNA for the CDR3 is TGTGCCAGGAGGGGACAGCTATCGTATGGCTACACCTTC.

The rearrangement joins TRBV7-9 to TRBJ2-3; D gene unclear. The CDR3 consists of 13 residues. Trimming removed 1 base from V and 5 bases from J, with 7 bases in between. Germline lookup yields CDR1 SEHNR and CDR2 FQNEAQ (reference sequence). The CDR3 spells CASSLGRKDTQYF. The CDR3 DNA is TGTGCCAGCAGCTTAGGGAGAAAAGATACGCAGTATTTT. Complete variable domain (other parts from reference TRBV7-9 and TRBJ2-3): DTGVSQNPRHKITKRGQNVTFRCDPISEHNRLYWYRQTLGQGPEFLTYFQNEAQLEKSRLLSDRFSAERPKGSFSTLEIQRTEQGDSAMYLCASSLGRKDTQYFGPGTRLTVL.

The chain links TRBV7-8 to TRBJ1-5, with D possibly TRBD1 on 6 matching bases. Looked up from germline, CDR1 is SGHVS and CDR2 is FQNEAQ. V was clipped by 6 bases and J by 2 bases, with 14 bases between them. The CDR3 contains 15 residues. This chain's CDR3 is CASSLGGSGNQPQHF. CDR3 nucleotides: TGTGCCAGCAGTCTAGGGGGATCGGGCAATCAGCCCCAGCATTTT.

CDR3 amino acids: CASSYNAPGPCEQYF. Here the CDR3 DNA reads TGTGCCAGCAGTTACAACGCTCCTGGTCCCTGCGAGCAGTACTTC. The chain carries TRBV6-5 and TRBJ2-7; D is ambiguous. CDR3 length: 15 amino acids. The germline CDR1 and CDR2 sequences are MNHEY and SVGAGI. With 2 bases removed from V and 6 bases from J, the gap between germline ends came to 17 bases.

Concerning this clonotype itself: A much larger clonotype is one base distant, so this may be a read error. The V and J genes are TRBV4-1 and TRBJ2-5; tentative D call: TRBD1 (5 bases). CDR1 is MGHRA, CDR2 YSYEKL, per germline. There are 13 residues in the CDR3. For the CDR3, the DNA is TGCGCCAGCAGTCTGACAGACCAAGAGACCCGGTACTTC. As protein: CASSLTDQETRYF.

This clonotype was counted ten times or more. CDR3 amino acids: CASSGTSDYNEQFF. The CDR3 coding sequence is TGCGCCAGCAGTGGAACTAGCGACTACAATGAGCAGTTCTTC. This chain connects TRBV10-2 to TRBJ2-1, with 7 bases lining up with TRBD2. The V gene end was trimmed by 4 bases and the J gene end by 3 bases; junction bases not matched to a gene: 3. The CDR3 extends over 14 amino acids. Germline V gives CDR1 WSHSY, CDR2 SAAADI.

This clonotype was observed a few times. The V gene is TRBV6-5, the J gene TRBJ1-2; D not certain. V shed 0 bases and J shed 3 bases, with 5 bases lying between them. The CDR3 extends over 13 amino acids. Looked up from germline, CDR1 is MNHEY and CDR2 is SVGAGI. CDR3 sequence reads: CASSYSAYYGYTF. CDR3 nucleotides: TGTGCCAGCAGTTACTCGGCCTACTATGGCTACACCTTC.